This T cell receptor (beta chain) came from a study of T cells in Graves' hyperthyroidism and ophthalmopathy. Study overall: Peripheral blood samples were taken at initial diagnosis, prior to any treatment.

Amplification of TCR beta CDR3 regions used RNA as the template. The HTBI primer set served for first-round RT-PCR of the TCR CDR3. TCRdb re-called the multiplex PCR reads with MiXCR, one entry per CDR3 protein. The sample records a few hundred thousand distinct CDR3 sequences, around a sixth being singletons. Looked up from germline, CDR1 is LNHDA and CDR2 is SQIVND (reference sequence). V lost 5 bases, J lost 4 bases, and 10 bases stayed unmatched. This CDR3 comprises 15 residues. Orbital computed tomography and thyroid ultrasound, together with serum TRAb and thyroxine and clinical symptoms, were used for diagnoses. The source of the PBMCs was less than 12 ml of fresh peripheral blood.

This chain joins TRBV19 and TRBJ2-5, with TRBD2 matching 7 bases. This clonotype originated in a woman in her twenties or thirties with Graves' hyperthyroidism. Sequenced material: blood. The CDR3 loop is CASSSSNGRTETQYF. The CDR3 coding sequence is TGTGCCAGTAGTTCGAGTAACGGGAGGACAGAGACCCAGTACTTC.